These 7 T cell receptor beta chains were all obtained from the same sample, sequenced in a study of identical twins. MiXCR, run by TCRdb on the 5' RACE reads, gives a single entry per CDR3 protein. The repertoire consists of around 680,000 distinct CDR3 sequences, with under 9% occurring once and the leading ten covering roughly 0.97%. These same data were also listed under a study on yellow fever vaccine responses in identical twins.

Sequenced sample: PBMCs. The receptors were gathered from a woman between 18 and 30 years old in good health.

This clonotype came up many times. The chain employs TRBV4-1 and TRBJ2-3; maybe TRBD2 (6 bases). The CDR3 contains 15 residues. Germline V CDR1 and CDR2: MGHRA, YSYEKL. V lost 0 bases, J lost 6 bases, and 13 bases lay in between. CDR3 DNA: TGCGCCAGCAGCCAAGATATCGGAGGGTGGGATACGCAGTATTTT. It is translated as CASSQDIGGWDTQYF.

This clonotype was counted between two and nine times. The CDR3 here is CASSLWGGDMDEQYF. CDR3 coding DNA: TGTGCCAGCAGTTTATGGGGGGGGGATATGGACGAGCAGTACTTC. This chain links TRBV27 with TRBJ2-7; 7 bases line up with TRBD2. The ends lost 1 base at V and 5 bases at J; junction bases unmatched: 8. Looked up from germline, CDR1 is MNHEY and CDR2 is SMNVEV (reference sequence). The CDR3 contains 15 residues.

V is TRBV5-6 and J is TRBJ2-3, with D maybe TRBD1 (6 bases). This CDR3 has 16 amino acids. Trimming removed 0 bases from V and 3 bases from J, with 14 bases in between. CDR1 and CDR2 from the germline V gene are SGHDT and YYEEEE. CDR3 DNA sequence: TGTGCCAGCAGCTTGGATGAAGGACAGCCTACAGATACGCAGTATTTT. This encodes CASSLDEGQPTDTQYF.

This clonotype was counted between two and nine times. This sequence joins TRBV28 and TRBJ2-7; perhaps D is TRBD1 or TRBD2 (5 bases each). Germline V gene data show CDR1 as MDHEN and CDR2 as SYDVKM. The V gene lost 7 bases and the J gene lost 3 bases, with 16 bases spanning the gap. This CDR3 comprises 14 residues. The CDR3 loop reads CASTRDGWGYEQYF. DNA for the CDR3: TGTGCCAGCACCCGGGACGGTTGGGGCTACGAGCAGTACTTC.

This clonotype was seen more than once but under ten times. This rearrangement joins TRBV21-1 to TRBJ2-5; TRBD1, as called in the table, went unchecked against the DNA. TRBV21-1 is annotated as a pseudogene. This CDR3 has 16 residues. CDR3 sequence reads: CASSKGTRDSQETQYF. CDR3 DNA: TGTGCCAGCAGCAAAGGCACACGGGACAGCCAAGAGACCCAGTACTTC.

The J gene is TRBJ2-5, the V gene TRBV20-1; D remains ambiguous. CDR1 is DFQATT and CDR2 is SNEGSKA in the germline V gene (reference sequence). V was cut by 3 bases and J by 5 bases, with 7 bases left in between. This CDR3 is 11 amino acids long. CDR3 sequence: CSASERETQYF. CDR3 bases: TGCAGTGCTAGCGAGAGGGAGACCCAGTACTTC.

The chain combines TRBV27 with TRBJ1-1; D gene uncertain. The germline gives CDR1 MNHEY, CDR2 SMNVEV (reference sequence). This CDR3 has 15 amino acids. Between the trimmed V and J ends, which lost 5 bases and 0 bases, there was a span of 13 bases. In DNA, the CDR3 is TGTGCCAGCAGTCCTTGGGGTACCCTGAACACTGAAGCTTTCTTT. This translates into CASSPWGTLNTEAFF.